Ten or more counts support the clone carrying this T cell receptor (beta chain). These data originate in a study of regulatory T cells in long-lasting Graves disease. Arm-PCR of CDR3 regions and iRepertoire HTBI primers were used to build TCR beta libraries. Each CDR3 protein gets one entry after TCRdb re-called the multiplex PCR reads with MiXCR. This repertoire shows over 400,000 distinct CDR3 sequences, 12% to 15% found once; its top ten account for around a sixth. This CDR3 is built from 15 residues. Germline loops: CDR1 SGHAT, CDR2 FQNNGV. V was cut by 3 bases and J by 2 bases, with 10 bases left in between. Time point here: newly diagnosed GD, antithyroid drugs for less than 3 months. Construction of the TCR library relied on RNA isolated from PBMCs. Separately, the same data were catalogued under a study of T cells in Graves' hyperthyroidism and ophthalmopathy. That investigation notes: Graves' hyperthyroidism without ophthalmopathy progression within 18 months was termed stable.

Sequencing used peripheral blood mononuclear cells (PBMCs), obtained at new diagnosis, from a patient treated with antithyroid drugs. The chain employs TRBV11-2 and TRBJ1-4; unclear D gene. The receptor was isolated from a woman aged 50 to 65 with Graves disease. CDR3 DNA sequence: TGTGCCAGCAGCTTTGGCAGAAAGACTAATGAAAAACTGTTTTTT. It translates to CASSFGRKTNEKLFF. Based on the CDR3 plus reference TRBV11-2 and TRBJ1-4, the full variable domain is EAGVAQSPRYKIIEKRQSVAFWCNPISGHATLYWYQQILGQGPKLLIQFQNNGVVDDSQLPKDRFSAERLKGVDSTLKIQPAKLEDSAVYLCASSFGRKTNEKLFFGSGTQLSVL.